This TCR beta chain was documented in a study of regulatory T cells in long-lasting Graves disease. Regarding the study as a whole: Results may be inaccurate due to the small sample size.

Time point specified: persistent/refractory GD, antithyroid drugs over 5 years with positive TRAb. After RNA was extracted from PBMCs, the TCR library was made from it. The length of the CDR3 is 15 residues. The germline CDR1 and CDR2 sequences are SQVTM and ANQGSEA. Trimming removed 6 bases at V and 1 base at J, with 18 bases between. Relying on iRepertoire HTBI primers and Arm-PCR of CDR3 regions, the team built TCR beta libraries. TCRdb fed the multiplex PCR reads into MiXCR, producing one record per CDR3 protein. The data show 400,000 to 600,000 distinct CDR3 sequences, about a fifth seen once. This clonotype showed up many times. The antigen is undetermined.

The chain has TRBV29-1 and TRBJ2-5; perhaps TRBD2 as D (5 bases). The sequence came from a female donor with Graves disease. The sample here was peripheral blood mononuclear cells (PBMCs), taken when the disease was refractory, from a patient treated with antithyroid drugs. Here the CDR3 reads CSVARTGSRQETQYF. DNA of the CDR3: TGCAGCGTGGCTAGGACTGGGTCCCGCCAAGAGACCCAGTACTTC.